The sequence of this T cell receptor beta chain was determined in a study of early T cells in non-severe SARS-CoV-2 infection. CDR3 length equals 15 residues. Trimming pared 7 bases from V and 4 bases from J, leaving 17 bases between. In germline, CDR1 is MNHEY, CDR2 SVGEGT. Tagging with unique molecular identifiers was applied to individual cDNA molecules. From the 5' RACE reads, TCRdb called clonotypes with MiXCR, one entry per CDR3 protein. Of 60,000 to 70,000 distinct CDR3 sequences in the sample, 5% to 6.5% were seen once. The specimen was whole blood, collected at baseline. The source is an adult who was a healthcare worker with PCR-confirmed SARS-CoV-2 infection or an uninfected control (not recorded which). The V and J genes are TRBV6-2 or TRBV6-3 and TRBJ2-1; a weak D match, TRBD2 (6 bases). The CDR3 region has the DNA TGTGCCAGCACCCCAGGTGCGGGACTGTACAATGAGCAGTTCTTC. It yields the protein CASTPGAGLYNEQFF.